A single sample gave rise to the 23 T cell receptor beta chains below, sequenced in a study of shared clonotypes between healthy human individuals. Profiling relied on immunoSEQ multiplex PCR, and the TCRdb table lists in-frame clones only, not all of them. The data hold about 2 million clones, with 95% observed a single time. The sequenced material came from naive CD4+ T cells sorted from blood. Subset in this sample: CD45RA+ positively selected. All receptors derive from a man younger than 30 in good health.

For the CDR3, the DNA is TGTGCCGGGGGCTTCTCTGGAAACACCATATATTTT. The encoded protein is CAGGFSGNTIYF. The chain combines TRBV30 with TRBJ1-3, with a tentative D call TRBD1 (6 bases). The CDR3 has 12 residues. The V and J ends lost 8 bases and 0 bases respectively, with 8 bases between them. CDR1 is GTSNPN, CDR2 SVGIG, per germline (reference sequence).

The chain is built from TRBV5-1 and TRBJ1-3; the match to TRBD1 covers 8 bases. Germline-derived CDR1 and CDR2 are SGHRS and YFSETQ. This CDR3 contains 16 residues. J gave up 0 bases and V 0 bases, and 2 bases lay outside the gene matches. For the CDR3, the DNA is TGCGCCAGCAGCTTGGGGGACAGGAGCTCTGGAAACACCATATATTTT. It encodes CASSLGDRSSGNTIYF. The variable domain in full, with the rest retrieved from reference TRBV5-1 and TRBJ1-3, is KAGVTQTPRYLIKTRGQQVTLSCSPISGHRSVSWYQQTPGQGLQFLFEYFSETQRNKGNFPGRFSGRQFSNSRSEMNVSTLELGDSALYLCASSLGDRSSGNTIYFGEGSWLTVV.

The rearrangement uses TRBV7-2 and TRBJ1-4; the D is unclear. V lost 0 bases and J 6 bases, leaving 8 bases between the germline ends. The CDR3 totals 14 residues. The germline gives CDR1 SGHTA, CDR2 FQGNSA. CDR3 DNA sequence: TGTGCCAGCAGCTTAGCAGTACTAGATGAAAAACTGTTTTTT. Translating it yields CASSLAVLDEKLFF.

The V and J genes are TRBV13 and TRBJ2-1, with 8 bases aligning to TRBD1. CDR1 is PRHDT, CDR2 FYEKMQ, per germline (reference sequence). V gave up 10 bases and J gave up 8 bases; unmatched junction bases: 10. The CDR3 runs 13 residues. CDR3 in DNA: TGTGCCACGTCGGGACAGGTCATTGATGAGCAGTTCTTC. Protein sequence: CATSGQVIDEQFF.

This clone was recorded only once. The chain combines TRBV4-3 with TRBJ2-6, with TRBD2 matching 7 bases. The CDR3 is 17 amino acids. V lost 4 bases and J lost 2; bases outside the gene matches: 8. Germline V gives CDR1 LGHNA, CDR2 YSLEER. The CDR3 reads CASSRGGSSPGANVLTF. CDR3 in DNA: TGCGCCAGCAGCCGGGGCGGGAGTAGCCCTGGGGCCAACGTCCTGACTTTC.

This sequence joins TRBV9 and TRBJ2-7, with TRBD2 identical over 9 bases. This CDR3 comprises 15 residues. V gave up 0 bases and J gave up 2 bases; unmatched junction bases: 3. Germline V lookup: CDR1 SGDLS, CDR2 YYNGEE. CDR3 bases: TGTGCCAGCAGCGTAGGCGGGAGGGCCCCCTACGAGCAGTACTTC. Amino acids: CASSVGGRAPYEQYF. The variable domain in full, with the rest retrieved from reference TRBV9 and TRBJ2-7, is DSGVTQTPKHLITATGQRVTLRCSPRSGDLSVYWYQQSLDQGLQFLIQYYNGEERAKGNILERFSAQQFPDLHSELNLSSLELGDSALYFCASSVGGRAPYEQYFGPGTRLTVT.

Of note for this clone: Additional DNA sequences in this sample encode the identical CDR3. CDR3 loop: CASSLSASGTNEQFF. The DNA for the CDR3 is TGTGCCAGCAGCTTGTCGGCTAGCGGGACCAATGAGCAGTTCTTC. The chain joins TRBV5-4 to TRBJ2-1, with 9 nucleotides matching TRBD2. The CDR3 has 15 residues. V lost 1 base and J lost 6; bases outside the gene matches: 5. Germline CDR1 SGHNT, CDR2 YYREEE (reference sequence).

The rearrangement uses TRBV28 and TRBJ1-5; D gene unclear. The CDR3 runs to 13 residues. Trimming cost V 3 bases and J 5 bases, with 8 bases left between them. The germline V gene encodes CDR1 MDHEN and CDR2 SYDVKM. The CDR3 region has the DNA TGTGCCAGCAGTTTTTACGGTGATCAGCCCCAGCATTTT. Translation: CASSFYGDQPQHF.

The chain carries TRBV5-1 and TRBJ1-4; 7 nucleotides agree with TRBD1. Germline trimming cut 0 bases from V and 7 bases from J; bases unmatched to any gene: 6. CDR1 and CDR2 (germline): SGHRS, YFSETQ. This CDR3 is built from 15 residues. CDR3 region: CASSLAGGESEKLFF. In DNA, the CDR3 is TGCGCCAGCAGCTTGGCAGGGGGTGAAAGTGAAAAACTGTTTTTT.

V usage is TRBV6-5 and J usage is TRBJ2-1, with 14 bases matching TRBD2. Germline CDR1 MNHEY, CDR2 SVGAGI. Trimming took 0 bases from V and 8 from J; bases not matched to a gene: 3. The CDR3 is 16 amino acids. As DNA, the CDR3 is TGTGCCAGCAGTTACTCGGGACTAGCGGGAGTCGATGAGCAGTTCTTC. Encoded protein: CASSYSGLAGVDEQFF.

The gene calls are TRBV6-1 and TRBJ2-1, with D maybe TRBD2 (7 bases). Germline values: CDR1 MNHNS, CDR2 SASEGT. This CDR3 is 15 amino acids long. V lost 6 bases and J lost 6, with 18 bases in between. The CDR3 protein is CASRGPGGGGNEQFF. The CDR3 DNA reads as TGTGCCAGCAGGGGCCCCGGAGGGGGGGGCAATGAGCAGTTCTTC.

Comments on this clone: The same CDR3 can be traced to other DNA sequences in this sample. This chain joins TRBV10-3 and TRBJ2-1; D remains ambiguous. V was trimmed by 0 bases and J by 7 bases, leaving 4 bases between them. Germline assignment: CDR1 ENHRY and CDR2 SYGVKD. This CDR3 has 12 amino acids. For the CDR3, the DNA is TGTGCCATCAGTGAGTCGAGGAATGAGCAGTTCTTC. It specifies CAISESRNEQFF.

V usage is TRBV6-5 and J usage is TRBJ2-7, with D tentatively TRBD1 or TRBD2 (5 bases each). This CDR3 comprises 13 residues. Germline CDR1 reads MNHEY; CDR2 reads SVGAGI. Trimming left V 5 bases short and J 3 bases short, with 11 bases between. The DNA for the CDR3 is TGTGCCAGCAGTAAGGGACCGAACTACGAGCAGTACTTC. Protein: CASSKGPNYEQYF.

This rearrangement joins TRBV5-1 to TRBJ2-5; TRBD2 aligns across 8 bases. V was pared by 1 base and J by 5 bases, with 10 bases of the junction left unmatched. The CDR3 is 16 residues long. The V gene's germline CDR1 is SGHRS and CDR2 YFSETQ. CDR3 DNA sequence: TGCGCCAGCAGCTTGAGCGGGACTAGTCCGGGTGAGACCCAGTACTTC. Its protein is CASSLSGTSPGETQYF.

This chain uses TRBV6-5 with TRBJ1-1; D gene uncertain. V was clipped by 1 base and J by 5 bases, with 11 bases between them. CDR1 and CDR2 from the germline V gene are MNHEY and SVGAGI. The CDR3 sequence is 14 residues long. The CDR3, as DNA: TGTGCCAGCAGTTACTACGGGGATAGGACTGAAGCTTTCTTT. Translation: CASSYYGDRTEAFF.

Details on this clone: This specimen includes other DNA sequences encoding the same CDR3. CDR3 in DNA: TGTGCCAGCAGTGAAGGCTCCTCTGGAAACACCATATATTTT. This gives the protein CASSEGSSGNTIYF. This chain joins TRBV6-1 and TRBJ1-3; D remains ambiguous. The CDR3 consists of 14 residues. Germline-derived CDR1 and CDR2 are MNHNS and SASEGT. V lost 1 base, J lost 0 bases, and 4 bases lay in between.

CDR3 nucleotide sequence: TGTGCCAGCTCACCCTTACAGGGCTACGAGCAGTACTTC. Its translation is CASSPLQGYEQYF. The genes are TRBV18 and TRBJ2-7; TRBD1 is a possible D gene (6 bases). The CDR3 contains 13 residues. V lost 3 bases and J lost 3, with 9 bases in between. Germline V lookup: CDR1 KGHSH, CDR2 LQKENI.

The rearrangement uses TRBV15 and TRBJ2-5; tentative D call: TRBD2 (8 bases). The length of the CDR3 is 17 residues. V was clipped by 4 bases and J by 5 bases, with 23 bases between them. Looked up from germline, CDR1 is LNHNV and CDR2 is YYDKDF (reference sequence). CDR3 nucleotides: TGTGCCACCAGCAAGGGGGCCTTGAGCGGGGGCCGGGAGACCCAGTACTTC. As protein: CATSKGALSGGRETQYF.

The CDR3 sequence is CASSRGTLEEKLFF. Written as DNA, the CDR3 is TGCGCCAGCAGCCGCGGGACCCTCGAAGAAAAACTGTTTTTT. V and J are TRBV4-1 and TRBJ1-4; perhaps TRBD1 as D (5 bases). This CDR3 spans 14 amino acids. Per the germline V gene, CDR1 is MGHRA and CDR2 is YSYEKL. V lost 4 bases and J lost 8, with 14 bases in between.

This rearrangement joins TRBV10-1 to TRBJ2-2; D may be TRBD2 (5 bases). This CDR3 comprises 16 residues. Trimming removed 8 bases at V and 7 bases at J, with 23 bases between. Germline V lookup: CDR1 WNHNN, CDR2 SYGVQD (reference sequence). The CDR3 protein is CASGIAGVEKSGELFF. Here the CDR3 DNA reads TGCGCCAGCGGAATCGCCGGGGTGGAGAAAAGCGGGGAGCTGTTTTTT.

The chain employs TRBV11-2 and TRBJ2-1; D is unclear. V lost 5 bases and J lost 5, with 7 bases in between. The CDR3 extends over 12 amino acids. Germline V gene lookup returns CDR1 SGHAT and CDR2 FQNNGV. The CDR3 DNA follows: TGTGCCAGCAGCCAGAACGACAATGAGCAGTTCTTC. It translates to CASSQNDNEQFF.

The CDR3 sequence is CASSSGGRGNQPQHF. The CDR3 nucleotides read TGTGCCAGCAGTTCAGGGGGCCGGGGCAATCAGCCCCAGCATTTT. This chain links TRBV6-5 with TRBJ1-5; 8 nucleotides line up with TRBD1. The junction had 4 bases not matched to a gene; V was cut back by 4 bases and J by 2 bases. Germline V lookup: CDR1 MNHEY, CDR2 SVGAGI. CDR3 length: 15 amino acids.

This clone appeared a single time. The gene calls are TRBV6-6 and TRBJ2-5, with 7 positions matching TRBD2. CDR3 size: 13 residues. Germline V gene sequence: CDR1 MNHNY, CDR2 SVGAGI (reference sequence). J lost 2 bases, V lost 6 bases, and 3 bases had no gene match. For the CDR3, the DNA is TGTGCCAGCAGACCGGGACTACAAGAGACCCAGTACTTC. Amino acids: CASRPGLQETQYF.